This passage covers 10 T cell receptor beta chains from one sample sequenced in a study of preoperative IRX-2 immunotherapy in early breast cancer. Indicated treatment: preoperative locoregional IRX-2 cytokine immunotherapy. Only in-frame clones appear in the TCRdb table, and some are missing; sequencing was by immunoSEQ multiplex PCR. There are roughly 35,000 clones in the sample; around 96% occur only once, and roughly 6.7% lies in the top ten. This specimen was collected from a patient treated with IRX-2 immunotherapy. Receptor source: a human donor with breast cancer.

The gene calls are TRBV5-1 and TRBJ2-1; 10 nucleotides agree with TRBD2. CDR3 length: 16 residues. J lost 2 bases, V lost 4 bases, and 6 bases had no gene match. Germline CDR1 SGHRS, CDR2 YFSETQ. The CDR3 spells CASSQLAGGPYNEQFF. In nucleotides, the CDR3 is TGCGCCAGCAGCCAATTAGCGGGGGGCCCCTACAATGAGCAGTTCTTC.

This rearrangement joins TRBV9 to TRBJ1-1; 8 bases align to TRBD1. The germline gives CDR1 SGDLS, CDR2 YYNGEE. The CDR3 loop spans 16 amino acids. Losses at the gene ends were 0 bases for V and 6 bases for J; bases not matched to a gene: 10. The CDR3 here is CASSVVAGGGSAEAFF. As DNA, the CDR3 is TGTGCCAGCAGCGTAGTGGCAGGGGGCGGGTCGGCTGAAGCTTTCTTT.

The chain uses TRBV6-5 and TRBJ1-1; D unclear. V was trimmed by 0 bases and J by 0 bases, leaving 5 bases between them. Germline lookup yields CDR1 MNHEY and CDR2 SVGAGI. The CDR3 runs to 14 residues. CDR3 nucleotide sequence: TGTGCCAGCAGTTACTCTGGACTGAACACTGAAGCTTTCTTT. Its protein is CASSYSGLNTEAFF.

V and J are TRBV7-2 and TRBJ2-3, with unresolved D. Germline CDR1 reads SGHTA; CDR2 reads FQGNSA. The CDR3 loop spans 14 amino acids. Trimming shortened V by 5 bases and J by 5 bases, and 14 bases separated the two germline ends. The CDR3, as DNA: TGTGCCAGCAGCCTCTCGACTGGAAAAGATACGCAGTATTTT. This codes for CASSLSTGKDTQYF. The full variable domain, completed using reference TRBV7-2 and TRBJ2-3, is GAGVSQSPSNKVTEKGKDVELRCDPISGHTALYWYRQSLGQGLEFLIYFQGNSAPDKSGLPSDRFSAERTGGSVSTLTIQRTQQEDSAVYLCASSLSTGKDTQYFGPGTRLTVL.

The rearrangement joins TRBV27 to TRBJ1-1; TRBD1 agrees at 8 bases. The V gene's germline CDR1 is MNHEY and CDR2 SMNVEV (reference sequence). Trimming removed 6 bases from V and 4 bases from J; junction bases left unmatched: 4. The CDR3 has 13 residues. Here the CDR3 DNA reads TGTGCCAGCAGGCACACAGGGGGCACTGAAGCTTTCTTT. Its protein product is CASRHTGGTEAFF.

The chain is built from TRBV6-5 and TRBJ1-4; D is perhaps TRBD1 (5 bases). Trimming pared 2 bases from V and 3 bases from J, leaving 10 bases between. There are 15 residues in the CDR3. Germline CDR1 MNHEY, CDR2 SVGAGI. Written as DNA, the CDR3 is TGTGCCAGCAGTTACGGGGGTTCTGCTAATGAAAAACTGTTTTTT. Amino acids: CASSYGGSANEKLFF.

This clone has just one count. The genes are TRBV19 and TRBJ1-6, with 8 bases that match TRBD1. Germline CDR1 reads LNHDA; CDR2 reads SQIVND (reference sequence). Germline trimming cut 5 bases from V and 9 bases from J; bases unmatched to any gene: 12. This CDR3 has 16 amino acids. CDR3 nucleotide sequence: TGTGCCAGTAGTGGGAAAAACAGGGGGAGTAGTTCACCCCTCCACTTT. It encodes CASSGKNRGSSSPLHF.

The rearrangement uses TRBV4-1 and TRBJ2-7, with D maybe TRBD1 (5 bases). Trimming left V 4 bases short and J 1 base short, with 11 bases between. CDR1 is MGHRA and CDR2 is YSYEKL in the germline V gene. The CDR3 runs to 14 residues. CDR3: CASSRLGRSYEQYF. As DNA, the CDR3 is TGCGCCAGCAGCCGGTTGGGGCGGTCCTACGAGCAGTACTTC.

This chain uses TRBV6-4 with TRBJ2-2; weak D call: TRBD1 (5 bases). The germline V gene encodes CDR1 MRHNA and CDR2 SNTAGT. Trimming removed 6 bases at V and 2 bases at J, with 10 bases between. The CDR3 contains 14 residues. The chain's CDR3 is CASSTTENTGELFF. The CDR3 nucleotides are TGTGCCAGCAGCACGACAGAAAACACCGGGGAGCTGTTTTTT.

The chain carries TRBV5-4 and TRBJ2-7, with TRBD1 as a possible D gene (5 bases). This CDR3 is 13 amino acids long. CDR1 and CDR2 (germline): SGHNT, YYREEE (reference sequence). V was pared by 2 bases and J by 7 bases, with 13 bases between. For the CDR3, the DNA is TGTGCCAGCAGCTTCATAGGGGCGTGGGAGCAGTACTTC. Protein: CASSFIGAWEQYF.